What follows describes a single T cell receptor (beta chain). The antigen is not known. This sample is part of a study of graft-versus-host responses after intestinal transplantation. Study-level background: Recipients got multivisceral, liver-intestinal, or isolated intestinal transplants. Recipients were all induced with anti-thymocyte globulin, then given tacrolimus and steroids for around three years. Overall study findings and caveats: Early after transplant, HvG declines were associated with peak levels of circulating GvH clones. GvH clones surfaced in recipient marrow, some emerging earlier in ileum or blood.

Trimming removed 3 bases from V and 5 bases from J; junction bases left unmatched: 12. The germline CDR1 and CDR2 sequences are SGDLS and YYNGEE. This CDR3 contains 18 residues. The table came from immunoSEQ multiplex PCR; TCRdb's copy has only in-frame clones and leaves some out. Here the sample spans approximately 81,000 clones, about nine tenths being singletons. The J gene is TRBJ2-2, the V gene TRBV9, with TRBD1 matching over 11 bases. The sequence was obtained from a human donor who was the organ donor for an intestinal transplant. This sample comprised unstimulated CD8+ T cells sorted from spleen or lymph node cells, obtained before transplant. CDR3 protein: CASSAVGPGTGGTGELFF. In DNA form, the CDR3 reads TGTGCCAGCAGCGCGGTAGGACCCGGGACAGGGGGGACCGGGGAGCTGTTTTTT.